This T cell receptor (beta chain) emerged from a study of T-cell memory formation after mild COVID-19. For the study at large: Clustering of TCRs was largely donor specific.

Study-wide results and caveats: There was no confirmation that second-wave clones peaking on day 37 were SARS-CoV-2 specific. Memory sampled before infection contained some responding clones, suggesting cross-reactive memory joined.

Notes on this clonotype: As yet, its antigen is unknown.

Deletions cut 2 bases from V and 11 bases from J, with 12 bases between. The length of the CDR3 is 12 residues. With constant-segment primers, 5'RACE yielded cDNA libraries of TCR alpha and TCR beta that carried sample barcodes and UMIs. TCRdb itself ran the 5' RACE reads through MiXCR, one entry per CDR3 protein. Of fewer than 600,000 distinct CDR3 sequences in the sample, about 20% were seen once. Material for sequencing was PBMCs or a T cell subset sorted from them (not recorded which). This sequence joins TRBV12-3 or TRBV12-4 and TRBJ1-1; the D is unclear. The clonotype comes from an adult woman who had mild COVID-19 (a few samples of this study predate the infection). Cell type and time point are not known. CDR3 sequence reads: CASSLTSVMAFF. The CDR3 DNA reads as TGTGCCAGCAGTTTAACCTCTGTAATGGCTTTCTTT.